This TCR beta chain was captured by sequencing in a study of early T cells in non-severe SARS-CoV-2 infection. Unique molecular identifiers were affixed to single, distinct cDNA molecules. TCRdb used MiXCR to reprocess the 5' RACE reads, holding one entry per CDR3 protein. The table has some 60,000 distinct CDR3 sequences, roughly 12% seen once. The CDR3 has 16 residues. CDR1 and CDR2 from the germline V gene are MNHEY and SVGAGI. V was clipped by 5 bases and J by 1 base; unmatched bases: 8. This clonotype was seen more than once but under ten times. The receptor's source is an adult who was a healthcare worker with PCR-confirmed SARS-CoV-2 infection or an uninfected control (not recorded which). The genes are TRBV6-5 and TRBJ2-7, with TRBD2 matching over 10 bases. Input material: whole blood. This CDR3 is CASSTQLAGRSYEQYF. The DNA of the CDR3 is TGTGCCAGCAGTACTCAACTAGCGGGGCGATCCTACGAGCAGTACTTC.